This T cell receptor beta chain came from a study of tumor-infiltrating lymphocytes in oesophageal squamous cell carcinoma. TCRdb independently ran MiXCR on the PCR reads; one entry per CDR3 protein. The sample shows fewer than 20,000 distinct CDR3 sequences, about 42% of them seen only once. The CDR3 runs to 16 residues. V shed 5 bases and J 4 bases; nucleotides not matched to a gene: 8. Germline-derived CDR1 and CDR2 are LNHDA and SQIVND (reference sequence). The chain recombines TRBV19 with TRBJ2-5; TRBD1 aligns across 12 bases. The sequenced sample was normal esophageal tissue next to the tumor. The origin of this receptor is a female donor with esophageal squamous cell carcinoma. The CDR3 spells CASSFTGTGGRETQYF. For the CDR3, the DNA is TGTGCCAGTAGTTTCACCGGGACAGGGGGCAGAGAGACCCAGTACTTC.